This T cell receptor beta chain was retrieved from a study of early T cells in non-severe SARS-CoV-2 infection. Germline loops: CDR1 DFQATT, CDR2 SNEGSKA (reference sequence). Between the trimmed V and J ends, which lost 3 bases and 1 base, there was a span of 20 bases. This CDR3 has 17 residues. TCRdb processed the 5' RACE reads anew with MiXCR; each CDR3 protein has one entry. The sample has more than 35,000 distinct CDR3 sequences, about 6.3% seen once. Many counts were recorded for this clonotype. Sequenced: whole blood. The chain links TRBV20-1 to TRBJ2-3, with D possibly TRBD2 on 6 matching bases. This clonotype was sampled from an adult who was a healthcare worker with PCR-confirmed SARS-CoV-2 infection or an uninfected control (not recorded which). As DNA, the CDR3 is TGCAGTGCTAGGGCACGGGACTGGGCTAGGGGCACAGATACGCAGTATTTT. Residues: CSARARDWARGTDTQYF.